A single sample is the source of the 19 T cell receptor beta chains below, sequenced in a study of T-cell memory formation after mild COVID-19. One entry per CDR3 protein, called by TCRdb with MiXCR from the 5' RACE reads. The sample lists roughly 260,000 distinct CDR3 sequences, roughly 17% seen once, with approximately 3.5% in the top ten. The sequenced sample consisted of PBMCs or a T cell subset sorted from them (not recorded which). All receptors come from a man aged 18 to 29 who had mild COVID-19 (a few samples of this study predate the infection). Cell type and time point are not known.

This clonotype was picked up many times. The chain joins TRBV20-1 to TRBJ2-1; TRBD2 agrees at 7 bases. The length of the CDR3 is 13 residues. V dropped 0 bases and J dropped 10; count of bases not matched to a gene: 6. Germline loops: CDR1 DFQATT, CDR2 SNEGSKA (reference sequence). Here the CDR3 reads CSARDPRAGEQFF. In DNA form, the CDR3 reads TGCAGTGCTAGAGATCCCCGAGCGGGGGAGCAGTTCTTC.

The CDR3 sequence: CSASIIPGSVNYGYTF. The CDR3 nucleotides read TGCAGTGCTAGTATCATACCAGGGTCGGTTAACTATGGCTACACCTTC. This chain joins TRBV20-1 and TRBJ1-2, with D maybe TRBD1 (5 bases). The CDR3 is made up of 16 amino acids. The V and J ends lost 3 bases and 1 base respectively, with 18 bases between them. Germline V gene sequence: CDR1 DFQATT, CDR2 SNEGSKA (reference sequence).

The table lists this clonotype with a few counts. The V call is TRBV20-1, the J call TRBJ2-5; D is unclear. The germline gives CDR1 DFQATT, CDR2 SNEGSKA (reference sequence). This CDR3 comprises 12 residues. Deletions cut 3 bases from V and 1 base from J, with 6 bases between. The CDR3 reads CSARRSQETQYF. DNA for the CDR3: TGCAGTGCTAGGAGGAGCCAAGAGACCCAGTACTTC.

The table lists this clonotype with a few counts. This rearrangement joins TRBV9 to TRBJ2-3; TRBD2 aligns across 8 bases. J was trimmed by 4 bases and V by 5 bases; bases with no gene match: 12. The CDR3 sequence is 16 residues long. Germline V gene sequence: CDR1 SGDLS, CDR2 YYNGEE. CDR3 residues: CASSRWIGGASDTQYF. The CDR3 DNA is TGTGCCAGCAGTCGTTGGATCGGGGGGGCGTCAGATACGCAGTATTTT.

This clonotype was observed at least ten times. The rearrangement links TRBV12-3 or TRBV12-4 to TRBJ1-5; 10 positions match TRBD1. This CDR3 has 15 residues. V dropped 2 bases and J dropped 5; count of bases not matched to a gene: 3. The CDR3 protein is CASSLRQGAYQPQHF. DNA of the CDR3: TGTGCCAGCAGTTTACGACAGGGGGCTTATCAGCCCCAGCATTTT.

The chain recombines TRBV18 with TRBJ1-2, with a weak D call TRBD1 (5 bases). V lost 2 bases and J 0 bases, leaving 10 bases between the germline ends. CDR3 length: 15 residues. CDR1 and CDR2 from the germline V gene are KGHSH and LQKENI. The CDR3 region is CASSPVGTANYGYTF. CDR3 nucleotide sequence: TGTGCCAGCTCACCAGTGGGGACGGCTAACTATGGCTACACCTTC.

In its sample, this clonotype was seen a few times. The V gene is TRBV5-1, the J gene TRBJ1-2, with 8 bases that match TRBD1. CDR1 SGHRS and CDR2 YFSETQ come from the germline V gene. J was trimmed by 3 bases and V by 0 bases; bases with no gene match: 4. CDR3 length: 15 amino acids. Written as DNA, the CDR3 is TGCGCCAGCAGCTTGGAAGGACAGGGAGACTATGGCTACACCTTC. Amino acid sequence: CASSLEGQGDYGYTF.

This chain links TRBV18 with TRBJ1-1, with TRBD1 identical over 9 bases. Germline-derived CDR1 and CDR2 are KGHSH and LQKENI. The CDR3 is 19 residues long. V dropped 2 bases and J dropped 1; count of bases not matched to a gene: 14. The CDR3 DNA reads as TGTGCCAGCTCACCAGTCCCGGGACAGGGAAACAGACAGAACACTGAAGCTTTCTTT. The encoded protein is CASSPVPGQGNRQNTEAFF.

V gene TRBV3-1 combines with J gene TRBJ2-7; D tentatively fits TRBD1 or TRBD2 (5 bases each). The ends were cut back, 1 base at V and 2 bases at J, with 9 bases in the middle. This CDR3 has 14 amino acids. Germline lookup yields CDR1 LGHDT and CDR2 YNNKEL (reference sequence). CDR3 in amino acids: CASSQGRDPYEQYF. The CDR3 nucleotides read TGTGCCAGCAGCCAAGGACGGGACCCCTACGAGCAGTACTTC.

There are a few counts of this clonotype. V usage is TRBV6-2 or TRBV6-3 and J usage is TRBJ2-1; D is undetermined. The CDR3 has 13 residues. Trimming removed 2 bases at V and 11 bases at J, with 13 bases between. From germline, CDR1 is MNHEY and CDR2 SVGEGT. The CDR3 reads CASSYDPSQKQFF. The CDR3 DNA reads TGTGCCAGCAGTTACGACCCCTCCCAAAAGCAGTTCTTC.

The chain employs TRBV24-1 and TRBJ2-7; 12 nucleotides line up with TRBD1. CDR1 is KGHDR and CDR2 is SFDVKD in the germline V gene. This CDR3 region has 20 residues. The ends lost 6 bases at V and 5 bases at J; junction bases unmatched: 22. DNA of the CDR3: TGTGCCACCAGTCTCCACCCCGGGACAGGGGGCGTCCCGGTCTTCGACGAGCAGTACGTC. This sequence encodes CATSLHPGTGGVPVFDEQYV.

This chain uses TRBV2 with TRBJ2-5; no definite D call. This CDR3 region has 13 residues. The V end was cut by 4 bases, the J end by 5 bases, with 11 bases between. Germline loops: CDR1 SNHLY, CDR2 FYNNEI. The CDR3 protein is CASSVGHGETQYF. The CDR3 region has the DNA TGTGCCAGCAGTGTGGGCCATGGCGAGACCCAGTACTTC.

The rearrangement links TRBV7-3 to TRBJ2-1, with D tentatively TRBD2 (6 bases). Germline values: CDR1 SGHTA, CDR2 FQGTGA. V was trimmed by 3 bases and J by 5 bases, leaving 11 bases between them. CDR3 size: 14 residues. CDR3 DNA sequence: TGTGCCAGCAGCTTGGGTACTAGCAACAATGAGCAGTTCTTC. This gives the protein CASSLGTSNNEQFF.

CDR3 coding DNA: TGCGCCAGCAGCTTGGAATATTTATCTGAAGCTTTCTTT. Its translation: CASSLEYLSEAFF. This chain uses TRBV5-1 with TRBJ1-1; no firm D call. Germline CDR1 is SGHRS and CDR2 is YFSETQ. Between the trimmed V and J ends, which lost 0 bases and 6 bases, there was a span of 9 bases. The CDR3 runs to 13 residues.

This clonotype has just a few counts. V gene TRBV12-3 or TRBV12-4 combines with J gene TRBJ2-3; D gene uncertain. The CDR3 totals 14 residues. V shed 3 bases and J shed 1 base, with 8 bases lying between them. Here the CDR3 DNA reads TGTGCCAGCAGTTTGGACCCGGGCACAGATACGCAGTATTTT. Its translation: CASSLDPGTDTQYF.

This clonotype appeared a few times. V is TRBV27 and J is TRBJ2-2; 8 bases fit TRBD1. CDR3 length: 15 amino acids. With 4 bases clipped from V and 4 bases from J, the junction kept 5 bases outside the gene matches. Germline-derived CDR1 and CDR2 are MNHEY and SMNVEV (reference sequence). CDR3 protein: CASSSWTGRTGELFF. Written as DNA, the CDR3 is TGTGCCAGCAGTTCCTGGACAGGGCGCACCGGGGAGCTGTTTTTT.

This clonotype was detected ten times or more. The chain links TRBV6-5 to TRBJ2-2; 7 bases agree with TRBD1. CDR3 length: 17 amino acids. The V and J ends lost 1 base and 3 bases, in that order; junction bases with no gene match: 8. The germline gives CDR1 MNHEY, CDR2 SVGAGI. In DNA, the CDR3 is TGTGCCAGCAGTTACTACCCCCAGGGGGTCGACACCGGGGAGCTGTTTTTT. Translated, it gives CASSYYPQGVDTGELFF.

The chain uses TRBV7-9 and TRBJ1-6; no clear D. V dropped 1 base and J dropped 9 bases, with 13 bases sitting between them. This CDR3 has 15 amino acids. The germline V gene encodes CDR1 SEHNR and CDR2 FQNEAQ (reference sequence). Here the CDR3 reads CASSLGSIRSSPLHF. The CDR3, as DNA: TGTGCCAGCAGCTTAGGGTCGATTAGGAGTTCACCCCTCCACTTT.

This clonotype was observed a few times. The chain employs TRBV19 and TRBJ1-2, with TRBD1 as a possible D gene (6 bases). The CDR3 is 14 amino acids. V lost 4 bases to trimming and J lost 4 bases, with 13 bases between them. Germline V gives CDR1 LNHDA, CDR2 SQIVND (reference sequence). The CDR3 loop is CASSTPRGVYGYTF. The DNA for the CDR3 is TGTGCCAGTAGTACTCCGAGGGGGGTCTATGGCTACACCTTC.